This is a list of T cell receptor beta chains from one sample in a study of blood T cells in healthy people across ages. In TCRdb, the 5' RACE reads were re-called with MiXCR into one record per CDR3 protein. Among roughly 2 million distinct CDR3 sequences listed, about 50% were seen once. The specimen sequenced was blood. The source is a woman in her forties in good health. Each CDR3 is given with its conserved first and last residue. The D gene is left open where the match is weak.

>TRBJ2-5|TRBV12-3/TRBV12-4|.|14
CASSLRQSLETQYF
>.|TRBV5-1|.|13
CASSLQGHNEQYF
>TRBJ1-4|TRBV4-3|.|16
CASSQDWGAVNEKLFF
>TRBJ2-1|TRBV28|TRBD1|13
CASSGGTGFPGFF
>TRBJ2-5|TRBV29-1|TRBD2|14
CSVDRAGTGETQYF
>TRBJ2-1|TRBV3-1|TRBD2|15
CASETTSGGINEQFF
>TRBJ1-2|TRBV7-2|TRBD1|16
CASSWRPGQGSYGYTF
>TRBJ2-1|TRBV27|TRBD2|15
CASSSSGGAFDEQFF
>TRBJ2-4|TRBV20-1|TRBD2|18
CSARAPSGGVDGRNIQYF
>TRBJ2-1|TRBV6-1|.|15
CASRGAGASYNEQFF
>TRBJ2-5|TRBV20-1|TRBD2|14
CSARDGGRRNEQYF
>TRBJ2-5|TRBV5-1|.|16
CASSLDETVSRETQYF
>TRBJ2-7|TRBV6-5|TRBD1|15
CASSYGDRVSNEQYF
>TRBJ2-5|TRBV6-5|TRBD2|15
CASSYGGGKDETQYF
>.|TRBV5-1|.|16
CASSLSPTLAKNIQYF
>TRBJ2-3|TRBV15|.|15
CATSSIRGRGGTQYF
>TRBJ2-5|TRBV5-1|TRBD2|17
CASSLASGGAVQETQYF
>TRBJ2-2|TRBV12-3/TRBV12-4|.|14
CASSLVLDTGELFF
>TRBJ2-7|TRBV7-9|TRBD1|15
CASSFGTGRSYEQYF
>TRBJ2-1|TRBV10-3|.|15
CAISEGTHLSNEQFF
>TRBJ1-5|TRBV4-2|TRBD1|16
CASSQGETGVNQPQHF
>TRBJ2-3|TRBV11-2|.|13
CASSPPFSDTQYF
>TRBJ2-1|TRBV4-2|TRBD2|16
CASSQVSLAGGYEQFF
>TRBJ1-2|TRBV7-9|.|12
CASSLRNQGYTF
>TRBJ2-3|TRBV6-4|TRBD2|15
CASSEKRGGTDTQYF
>TRBJ2-7|TRBV15|TRBD1|15
CATSREAGGPIEQYF
>TRBJ1-2|TRBV10-1|.|13
CASTGLLNYGYTF
>TRBJ2-1|TRBV20-1|.|16
CSARDHGGRGYNEQFF
>TRBJ2-3|TRBV6-2/TRBV6-3|.|14
CASSWVGPTDTQYF
>TRBJ1-1|TRBV3-1|.|14
CASSQRRVAGEAFF
>TRBJ2-7|TRBV10-3|.|11
CAISEGSHQYF
>TRBJ2-5|TRBV12-3/TRBV12-4|TRBD1|14
CASSKTGPPGTQYF
>TRBJ1-4|TRBV9|.|15
CASSVAGRNNEKLFF
>TRBJ1-2|TRBV4-3|.|13
CASSLNQQHGYTF
>TRBJ2-1|TRBV7-9|.|11
CASSFIQEQFF
>TRBJ2-5|TRBV28|TRBD2|18
CASSLGSGGLALQETQYF
>TRBJ1-1|TRBV10-3|.|12
CAIKGQDTEAFF
>TRBJ2-5|TRBV13|TRBD2|17
CASSLGSRLAGQGAQYF
>TRBJ2-5|TRBV28|.|13
CASRPGAKETQYF
>TRBJ2-5|TRBV11-2|TRBD1|15
CASSLTGTDQETQYF
>TRBJ1-2|TRBV7-8|.|16
CASSIGVGLANYGYTF
>TRBJ1-1|TRBV10-3|.|15
CAISEVVLQNTEAFF
>TRBJ2-7|TRBV6-5|.|11
CASSSPLEQYF
>TRBJ2-5|TRBV24-1|TRBD1|17
CATSDFKGQGGQETQYF
>TRBJ2-4|TRBV6-5|.|15
CASSSWGQAKNIQYF